These T cell receptor beta chains were read from a single sample in a study of T cell responses to AZD1222 COVID-19 vaccine. Clones were sequenced by immunoSEQ multiplex PCR, and TCRdb holds only the in-frame ones, with some missing. The profile shows some 180,000 clones, roughly 92% of them singletons. Sequenced material: peripheral blood, taken 28 days after the second dose of the MenACWY control vaccine. The origin of the receptors is an adult who received the MenACWY meningococcal vaccine as a control. Each CDR3 is given without its conserved first and last residue. Fields, in order: V gene, clone size, J gene, CDR3 protein. Clone sizes are given selectively: once, few, many, or a class where the clone is expanded.

TRBV18	-	TRBJ2-7	ASSQTTPRTGTYEQY
TRBV27	-	TRBJ2-7	ASNHRVLTYEQY
TRBV24-1	-	TRBJ2-6	ATSDWASSGANVLT
TRBV9	-	TRBJ2-7	ASSPSGTATYEQY
TRBV5-1	few	TRBJ2-7	ASSSSLAGGLYEQY
TRBV27	-	TRBJ2-7	ASTFPTEDRVETYEQY
TRBV7-9	-	TRBJ1-2	ASSSSLGAAYGYT
TRBV20-1	-	TRBJ2-7	SASTPDRVREQY
TRBV4-1	-	TRBJ1-2	ASSQERGPDYGYT
TRBV24-1	once	TRBJ1-2	ATSSEYGYT
TRBV28	-	TRBJ2-2	ASSFDSGELF
TRBV6-1	-	TRBJ2-2	ASSELFAGGISWEELF
TRBV7-3	-	TRBJ1-2	ASSFGRAAGYT
TRBV7-9	-	TRBJ2-3	ASSLAVAGSTDTQY
TRBV11-2	-	TRBJ1-4	ASSPPGGLREKLF
TRBV6-5	-	TRBJ2-2	ASRKSPPTLGELF
TRBV6-4	few	TRBJ2-5	ASSETGTSGVQETQY
TRBV3-1/TRBV3-2	-	TRBJ1-3	ASSLRGGRNTIY
TRBV5-6	-	TRBJ1-2	ASRPGGEFYGYT
TRBV9	-	TRBJ1-1	ASSVNGQGPFGTEAF
TRBV5-4	-	TRBJ2-3	ASSLDSWTGGGSDTQY
TRBV5-6	once	TRBJ1-1	ASTSRGPGQGAF
TRBV12-3/TRBV12-4	-	TRBJ1-5	ASSLEQDTPQH
TRBV5-1	-	TRBJ2-1	ASSLEGSSYNEQF
TRBV15	-	TRBJ2-5	ATRDDREETQY
TRBV28	few	TRBJ1-2	ASTFKNYGYT
TRBV28	-	TRBJ1-2	ASSPTRTAYGYT
TRBV19	-	TRBJ2-1	ASRPRVRSYNEQF
TRBV2	-	TRBJ2-1	ASERDRGLGEQF
TRBV19	-	TRBJ2-3	ASSITPDYLNTQY
TRBV28	-	TRBJ1-5	ASRGYRTDQNQPQH
TRBV15	-	TRBJ2-2	ATRLARPTGELF
TRBV3-1/TRBV3-2	-	TRBJ1-1	ASSQGLIGAGKNTEAF
TRBV6-5	-	TRBJ1-1	ASPGKGRGTEAF
TRBV19	-	TRBJ2-5	ASSIGLQETQY
TRBV7-2	-	TRBJ1-4	ASSPRLTNEKLF
TRBV12-3/TRBV12-4	-	TRBJ2-2	ASSLESDGELF
TRBV9	-	TRBJ2-2	ASSGAGFTGELF
TRBV5-1	-	TRBJ2-7	ASSARTGAGEQY
TRBV6-2/TRBV6-3	-	TRBJ1-2	ASSYSRDGYGYT
TRBV11-1	-	TRBJ2-7	ASSPRLNYEQY
TRBV9	-	TRBJ2-6	ASSVGAGGSGANVLT
TRBV15	few	TRBJ2-2	ATRTEGQAGTGELF
TRBV7-3	-	TRBJ2-2	ASSRYGAGTGELF
TRBV6-5	few	TRBJ2-1	ASSYSFASPDEQF
TRBV30	-	TRBJ1-2	AWSRTGRTYGYT
TRBV6-5	few	TRBJ2-3	ASSPIAGGTDTQY
TRBV5-1	-	TRBJ2-2	ASTATAANTGELF
TRBV9	-	TRBJ2-1	ASSAHRVVGSGEAEQF